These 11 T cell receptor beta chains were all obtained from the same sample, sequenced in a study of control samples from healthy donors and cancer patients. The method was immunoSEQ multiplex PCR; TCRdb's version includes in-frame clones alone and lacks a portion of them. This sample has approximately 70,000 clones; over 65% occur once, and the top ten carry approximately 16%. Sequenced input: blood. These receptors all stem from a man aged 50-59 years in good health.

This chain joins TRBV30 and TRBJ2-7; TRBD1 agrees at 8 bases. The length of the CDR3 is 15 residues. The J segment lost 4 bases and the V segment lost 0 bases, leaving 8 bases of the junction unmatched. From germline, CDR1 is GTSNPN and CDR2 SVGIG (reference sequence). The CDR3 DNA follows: TGTGCCTGGAGTGTAGGACAGGGAAGGGGATACGAGCAGTACTTC. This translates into CAWSVGQGRGYEQYF. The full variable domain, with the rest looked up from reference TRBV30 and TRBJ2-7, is SQTIHQWPATLVQPVGSPLSLECTVEGTSNPNLYWYRQAAGRGLQLLFYSVGIGQISSEVPQNLSASRPQDRQFILSSKKLLLSDSGFYLCAWSVGQGRGYEQYFGPGTRLTVT.

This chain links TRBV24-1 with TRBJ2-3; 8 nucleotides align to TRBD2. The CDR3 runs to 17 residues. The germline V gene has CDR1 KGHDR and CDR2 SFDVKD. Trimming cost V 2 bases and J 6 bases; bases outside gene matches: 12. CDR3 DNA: TGTGCCACCAGTGATTCCGGACTAGCTACCCCCCACGATACGCAGTATTTT. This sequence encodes CATSDSGLATPHDTQYF.

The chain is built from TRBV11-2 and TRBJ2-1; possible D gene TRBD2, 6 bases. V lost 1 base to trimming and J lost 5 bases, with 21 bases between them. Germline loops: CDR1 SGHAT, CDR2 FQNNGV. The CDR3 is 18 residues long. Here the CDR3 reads CASSLARGSMVPNNEQFF. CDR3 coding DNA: TGTGCCAGCAGCTTAGCGCGGGGAAGTATGGTCCCTAACAATGAGCAGTTCTTC.

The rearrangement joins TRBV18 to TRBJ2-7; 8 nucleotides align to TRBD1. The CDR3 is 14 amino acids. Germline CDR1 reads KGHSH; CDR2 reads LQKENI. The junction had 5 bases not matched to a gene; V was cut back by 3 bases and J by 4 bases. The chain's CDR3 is CASSPGQAMYEQYF. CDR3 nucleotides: TGTGCCAGCTCACCGGGACAGGCGATGTACGAGCAGTACTTC.

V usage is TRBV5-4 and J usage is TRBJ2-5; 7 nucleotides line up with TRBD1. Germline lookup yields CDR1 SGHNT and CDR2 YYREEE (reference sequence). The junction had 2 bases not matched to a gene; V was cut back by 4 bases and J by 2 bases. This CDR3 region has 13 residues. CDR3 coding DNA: TGTGCCAGCAGCCGGGGACAGCAAGAGACCCAGTACTTC. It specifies CASSRGQQETQYF.

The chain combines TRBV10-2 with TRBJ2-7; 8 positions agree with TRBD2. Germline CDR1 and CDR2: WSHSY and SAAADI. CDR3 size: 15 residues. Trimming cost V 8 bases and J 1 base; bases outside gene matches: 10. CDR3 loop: CASSRSLAESYEQYF. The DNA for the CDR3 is TGCGCCAGCTCCCGGTCACTAGCGGAGTCCTACGAGCAGTACTTC.

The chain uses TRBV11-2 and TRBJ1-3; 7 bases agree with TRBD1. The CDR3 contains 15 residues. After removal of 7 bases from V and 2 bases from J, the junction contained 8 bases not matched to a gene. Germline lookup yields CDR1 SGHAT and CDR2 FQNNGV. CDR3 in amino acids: CASTRQGLAGNTIYF. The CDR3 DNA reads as TGTGCCAGCACACGACAGGGCTTGGCTGGAAACACCATATATTTT. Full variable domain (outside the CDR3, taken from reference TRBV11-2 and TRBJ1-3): EAGVAQSPRYKIIEKRQSVAFWCNPISGHATLYWYQQILGQGPKLLIQFQNNGVVDDSQLPKDRFSAERLKGVDSTLKIQPAKLEDSAVYLCASTRQGLAGNTIYFGEGSWLTVV.

In DNA form, the CDR3 reads TGTGCCTGGAGTGGTCAGGCTAAAGAGACCCAGTACTTC. It translates to CAWSGQAKETQYF. The J gene is TRBJ2-5, the V gene TRBV30; D is unclear. Trimming left V 1 base short and J 3 bases short, with 9 bases between. The CDR3 extends over 13 amino acids. CDR1 GTSNPN and CDR2 SVGIG come from the germline V gene (reference sequence).

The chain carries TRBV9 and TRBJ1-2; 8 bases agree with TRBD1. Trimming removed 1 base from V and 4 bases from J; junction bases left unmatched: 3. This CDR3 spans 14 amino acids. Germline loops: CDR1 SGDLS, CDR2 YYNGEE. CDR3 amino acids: CASSVTGGPYGYTF. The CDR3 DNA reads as TGTGCCAGCAGCGTAACAGGGGGTCCCTATGGCTACACCTTC.

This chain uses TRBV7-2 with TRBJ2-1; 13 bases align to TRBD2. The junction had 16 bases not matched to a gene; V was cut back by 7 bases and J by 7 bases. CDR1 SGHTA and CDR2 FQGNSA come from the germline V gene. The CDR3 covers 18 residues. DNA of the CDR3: TGTGCCAGCATCGGTTTCGGACTAGCGGGAGATGGTTGGAATGAGCAGTTCTTC. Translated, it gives CASIGFGLAGDGWNEQFF.

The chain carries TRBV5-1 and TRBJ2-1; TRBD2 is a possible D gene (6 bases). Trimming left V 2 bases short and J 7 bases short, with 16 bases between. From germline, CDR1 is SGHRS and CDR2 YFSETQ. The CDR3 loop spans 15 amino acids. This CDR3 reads CASSFGPGAGNEQFF. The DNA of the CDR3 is TGCGCCAGCAGCTTCGGTCCGGGAGCTGGTAATGAGCAGTTCTTC.